Below, 20 T cell receptor beta chains from the same sample are listed, as sequenced in a study of cytomegalovirus exposure and HLA in healthy donors. Vbeta (60) and Jbeta (13) primers were used in the PCR. Repertoires were generated with immunoSEQ multiplex PCR, while TCRdb's copy carries only in-frame clones and drops some. Of 85,000 to 130,000 clones listed, around 83% are singletons. Material: PBMCs. Receptors originate from a woman aged 18-29 years in good health and CMV-seronegative.

The chain is built from TRBV9 and TRBJ1-2; TRBD1 agrees at 9 bases. This CDR3 spans 15 amino acids. In germline, CDR1 is SGDLS, CDR2 YYNGEE. V was clipped by 3 bases and J by 7 bases; unmatched bases: 10. CDR3 region: CASSEDDRGVVGYTF. Written as DNA, the CDR3 is TGTGCCAGCAGCGAAGATGACAGGGGGGTCGTTGGCTACACCTTC.

The genes are TRBV19 and TRBJ2-2; perhaps TRBD1 as D (5 bases). Trimming removed 8 bases from V and 4 bases from J, with 14 bases in between. This CDR3 region has 14 residues. CDR1 is LNHDA and CDR2 is SQIVND in the germline V gene (reference sequence). CDR3 loop: CASWGRAFTGELFF. The CDR3 DNA sequence: TGTGCCAGTTGGGGCAGGGCTTTCACCGGGGAGCTGTTTTTT.

The chain is built from TRBV23-1 and TRBJ2-3, with TRBD1 matching 7 bases. TRBV23-1 is treated as an ORF (open reading frame) with a function not yet certain. The CDR3 covers 14 residues. V lost 3 bases and J lost 6; bases outside the gene matches: 6. CDR3 in DNA: TGCGCCAGCAGTCAGGCAGGGGGTGAGGATACGCAGTATTTT. Amino acids: CASSQAGGEDTQYF.

The CDR3 reads CASSSRTSGTHEQYF. The CDR3 DNA is TGTGCCAGCAGCTCCCGGACTAGCGGGACCCACGAGCAGTACTTC. The chain carries TRBV2 and TRBJ2-7; 12 bases map to TRBD2. CDR3 length: 15 residues. The trim removed 6 bases at V and 5 bases at J, leaving 8 bases unmatched. The germline V gene has CDR1 SNHLY and CDR2 FYNNEI.

The V and J genes are TRBV7-9 and TRBJ2-5; 9 bases align to TRBD2. Trimming cost V 0 bases and J 4 bases; bases outside gene matches: 0. Germline V CDR1 and CDR2: SEHNR, FQNEAQ (reference sequence). The CDR3 is 14 residues long. CDR3 region: CASSLASGRETQYF. For the CDR3, the DNA is TGTGCCAGCAGCTTAGCTAGCGGGAGAGAGACCCAGTACTTC.

The rearrangement uses TRBV7-2 and TRBJ2-7, with TRBD1 identical over 10 bases. Germline V gene lookup returns CDR1 SGHTA and CDR2 FQGNSA. This CDR3 has 15 residues. J gave up 2 bases and V 5 bases, and 6 bases lay outside the gene matches. This chain's CDR3 is CASSRRTGGTYEQYF. CDR3 in DNA: TGTGCCAGCAGCCGGCGGACAGGGGGTACCTACGAGCAGTACTTC.

V usage is TRBV7-2 and J usage is TRBJ2-1; D unclear. The CDR3 is made up of 15 amino acids. V shed 2 bases and J shed 6 bases, with 14 bases lying between them. CDR1 and CDR2 (germline): SGHTA, FQGNSA. DNA of the CDR3: TGTGCCAGCAGCTTATCGGCCGGAGTATTCAATGAGCAGTTCTTC. Translation: CASSLSAGVFNEQFF.

The chain links TRBV28 to TRBJ2-1, with 7 nucleotides matching TRBD1. J lost 4 bases, V lost 6 bases, and 12 bases had no gene match. The CDR3 contains 16 residues. CDR1 and CDR2 (germline): MDHEN, SYDVKM. The DNA for the CDR3 is TGTGCCAGCAGCCACGAAACAGGGGACACGTACAATGAGCAGTTCTTC. This gives the protein CASSHETGDTYNEQFF.

The CDR3 DNA sequence: TGCAGCGCGATCCGGGACAGGGGGCGGTCGATCCCCGGGGAGCTGTTTTTT. Translating it yields CSAIRDRGRSIPGELFF. The chain joins TRBV29-1 to TRBJ2-2; 12 bases are shared with TRBD1. Per germline, CDR1 SQVTM and CDR2 ANQGSEA. V was pared by 7 bases and J by 6 bases, with 15 bases of the junction left unmatched. This CDR3 is built from 17 residues.

The V call is TRBV18, the J call TRBJ2-1; D perhaps matches TRBD2 (6 bases). V shed 6 bases and J shed 0 bases, with 21 bases lying between them. CDR3 length: 18 amino acids. Germline-derived CDR1 and CDR2 are KGHSH and LQKENI. The CDR3 nucleotides read TGTGCCAGCTCGCCCGTGGGGCTAGCGTTGAGCTCCTACAATGAGCAGTTCTTC. Translation gives CASSPVGLALSSYNEQFF.

The gene calls are TRBV30 and TRBJ2-7; TRBD1 matches at 9 bases. The CDR3 has 15 residues. From germline, CDR1 is GTSNPN and CDR2 SVGIG (reference sequence). V lost 3 bases and J lost 1; bases outside the gene matches: 7. The CDR3 loop reads CAWRKGQGYSYEQYF. In DNA form, the CDR3 reads TGTGCCTGGAGGAAGGGACAGGGTTATTCCTACGAGCAGTACTTC.

In its sample, this clone was seen once. CDR3 sequence reads: CASSSTQGWNEQFF. Here the CDR3 DNA reads TGTGCCAGCAGTTCCACACAGGGCTGGAATGAGCAGTTCTTC. The V and J genes are TRBV28 and TRBJ2-1; D is perhaps TRBD1 (6 bases). Trimming cost V 4 bases and J 7 bases, with 14 bases left between them. The length of the CDR3 is 14 residues. Germline V lookup: CDR1 MDHEN, CDR2 SYDVKM.

The chain couples TRBV5-5 to TRBJ2-3, with D perhaps TRBD1 (6 bases). Germline V gene lookup returns CDR1 SGHKS and CDR2 YYEKEE (reference sequence). With 1 base removed from V and 5 bases from J, the gap between germline ends came to 14 bases. This CDR3 is 15 amino acids long. CDR3 loop: CASSLNLGAGDTQYF. The CDR3 coding sequence is TGTGCCAGCAGCTTGAATCTGGGGGCAGGAGATACGCAGTATTTT.

CDR3 in DNA: TGTGCCAGCAGCTACTACAGGGGGAACACCGGGGAGCTGTTTTTT. Encoded protein: CASSYYRGNTGELFF. The chain carries TRBV7-8 and TRBJ2-2; 7 bases map to TRBD1. The germline V gene has CDR1 SGHVS and CDR2 FQNEAQ. The CDR3 covers 15 residues. V trimming: 4 bases; J trimming: 1 base; junction bases outside the gene matches: 3.

The chain links TRBV13 to TRBJ2-3; 11 bases agree with TRBD2. Germline CDR1 reads PRHDT; CDR2 reads FYEKMQ (reference sequence). The CDR3 consists of 17 residues. J lost 0 bases, V lost 5 bases, and 7 bases had no gene match. The CDR3 sequence: CASSVGLAGPSTDTQYF. The CDR3 DNA is TGTGCCAGCAGCGTCGGACTAGCGGGCCCGAGCACAGATACGCAGTATTTT.

J is TRBJ2-3 and V is TRBV5-1; TRBD1 matches 7 bases. The CDR3 totals 18 residues. The germline CDR1 and CDR2 sequences are SGHRS and YFSETQ. The trim removed 6 bases at V and 0 bases at J, leaving 16 bases unmatched. The CDR3 region is CASIQDPGQRISTDTQYF. The DNA of the CDR3 is TGCGCCAGCATACAGGATCCGGGACAGAGGATTAGCACAGATACGCAGTATTTT. The whole variable domain, filled in from reference TRBV5-1 and TRBJ2-3, reads KAGVTQTPRYLIKTRGQQVTLSCSPISGHRSVSWYQQTPGQGLQFLFEYFSETQRNKGNFPGRFSGRQFSNSRSEMNVSTLELGDSALYLCASIQDPGQRISTDTQYFGPGTRLTVL.

This sequence joins TRBV13 and TRBJ2-7; 8 positions match TRBD2. The germline V gene encodes CDR1 PRHDT and CDR2 FYEKMQ (reference sequence). This CDR3 has 14 residues. V shed 7 bases, J shed 3 bases, and the junction held 8 bases outside the gene matches. CDR3 nucleotide sequence: TGTGCCAGCAACAAACGGGGGGGCCACTACGAGCAGTACTTC. This codes for CASNKRGGHYEQYF.

This chain links TRBV2 with TRBJ1-4, with 7 bases fitting TRBD1. This CDR3 region has 15 residues. Germline-derived CDR1 and CDR2 are SNHLY and FYNNEI. V lost 7 bases and J lost 5; bases outside the gene matches: 10. The CDR3 coding sequence is TGTGCCAGCACCGACAGGGCAGCTTTCAATGAAAAACTGTTTTTT. Translating it yields CASTDRAAFNEKLFF.

This chain uses TRBV7-9 with TRBJ1-2; tentatively, D is TRBD1 (6 bases). Per germline, CDR1 SEHNR and CDR2 FQNEAQ (reference sequence). The CDR3 has 16 residues. V lost 1 base to trimming and J lost 0 bases, with 12 bases between them. DNA of the CDR3: TGTGCCAGCAGCTTAGACGTAAACAGGGCTAACTATGGCTACACCTTC. Its translation is CASSLDVNRANYGYTF. The complete variable domain, with remaining parts taken from reference TRBV7-9 and TRBJ1-2, reads DTGVSQNPRHKITKRGQNVTFRCDPISEHNRLYWYRQTLGQGPEFLTYFQNEAQLEKSRLLSDRFSAERPKGSFSTLEIQRTEQGDSAMYLCASSLDVNRANYGYTFGSGTRLTVV.

The chain combines TRBV28 with TRBJ1-2; tentative D call: TRBD1 (5 bases). V lost 5 bases and J lost 5, with 6 bases in between. The V gene's germline CDR1 is MDHEN and CDR2 SYDVKM. This CDR3 comprises 11 residues. The CDR3 DNA follows: TGTGCCAGCAGTGGGGGGTATGGCTACACCTTC. The encoded protein is CASSGGYGYTF.